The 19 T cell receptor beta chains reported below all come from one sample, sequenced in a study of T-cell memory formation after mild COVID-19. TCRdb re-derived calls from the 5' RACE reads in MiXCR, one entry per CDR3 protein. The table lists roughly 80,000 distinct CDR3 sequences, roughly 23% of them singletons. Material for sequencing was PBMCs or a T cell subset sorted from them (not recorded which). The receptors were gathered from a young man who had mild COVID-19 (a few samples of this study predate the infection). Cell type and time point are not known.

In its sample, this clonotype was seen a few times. CDR3 in amino acids: CASSLYGRGLAARSYNEQFF. The CDR3, as DNA: TGTGCCAGCAGTTTATATGGGCGGGGACTAGCGGCCCGCTCCTACAATGAGCAGTTCTTC. The V call is TRBV12-3 or TRBV12-4, the J call TRBJ2-1, with 11 positions matching TRBD2. This CDR3 is built from 20 residues. The V gene end was trimmed by 2 bases and the J gene end by 0 bases; junction bases not matched to a gene: 12.

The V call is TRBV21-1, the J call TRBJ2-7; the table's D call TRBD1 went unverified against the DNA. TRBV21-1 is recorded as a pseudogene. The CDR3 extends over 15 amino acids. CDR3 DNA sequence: TGTGCCAGCAGCACTTACGAGAGGGGGACAGGGGGCCGGAACTTC. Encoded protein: CASSTYERGTGGRNF.

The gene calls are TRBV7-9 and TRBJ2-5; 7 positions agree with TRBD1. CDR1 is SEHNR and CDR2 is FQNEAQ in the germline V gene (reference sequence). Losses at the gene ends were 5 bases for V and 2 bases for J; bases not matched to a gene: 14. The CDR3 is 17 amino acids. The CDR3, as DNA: TGTGCCAGCAGCCCAAAGAGGGACAGATCACAACAAGAGACCCAGTACTTC. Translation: CASSPKRDRSQQETQYF. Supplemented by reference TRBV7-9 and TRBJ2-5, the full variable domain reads DTGVSQNPRHKITKRGQNVTFRCDPISEHNRLYWYRQTLGQGPEFLTYFQNEAQLEKSRLLSDRFSAERPKGSFSTLEIQRTEQGDSAMYLCASSPKRDRSQQETQYFGPGTRLLVL.

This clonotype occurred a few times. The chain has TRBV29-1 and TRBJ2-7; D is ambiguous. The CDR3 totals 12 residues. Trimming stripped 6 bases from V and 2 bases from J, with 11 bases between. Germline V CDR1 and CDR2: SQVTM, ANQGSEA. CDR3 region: CSVETLPYEQYF. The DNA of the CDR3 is TGCAGCGTGGAGACTCTGCCCTACGAGCAGTACTTC.

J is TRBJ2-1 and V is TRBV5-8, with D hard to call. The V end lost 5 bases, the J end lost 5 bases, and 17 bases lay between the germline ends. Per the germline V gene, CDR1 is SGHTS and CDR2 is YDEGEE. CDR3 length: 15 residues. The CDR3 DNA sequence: TGTGCCAGCAGTCCTGGGCCCGGTTATGACAATGAGCAGTTCTTC. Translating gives CASSPGPGYDNEQFF.

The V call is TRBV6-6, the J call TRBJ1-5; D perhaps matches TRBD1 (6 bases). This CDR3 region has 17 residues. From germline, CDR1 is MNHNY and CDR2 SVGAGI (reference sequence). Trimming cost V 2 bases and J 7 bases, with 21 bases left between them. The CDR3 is CASSYGPAGESEQPQHF. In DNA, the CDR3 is TGTGCCAGCAGTTACGGTCCGGCAGGGGAAAGCGAACAGCCCCAGCATTTT.

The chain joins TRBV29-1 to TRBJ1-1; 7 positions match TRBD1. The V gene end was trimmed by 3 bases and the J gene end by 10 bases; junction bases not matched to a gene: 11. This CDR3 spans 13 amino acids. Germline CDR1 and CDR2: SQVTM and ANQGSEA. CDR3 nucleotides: TGCAGCGTTGATCTTGGGACAGTTGGTTTAGCTTTCTTT. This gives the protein CSVDLGTVGLAFF. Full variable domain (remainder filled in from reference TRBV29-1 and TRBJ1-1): SAVISQKPSRDICQRGTSLTIQCQVDSQVTMMFWYRQQPGQSLTLIATANQGSEATYESGFVIDKFPISRPNLTFSTLTVSNMSPEDSSIYLCSVDLGTVGLAFFGQGTRLTVV.

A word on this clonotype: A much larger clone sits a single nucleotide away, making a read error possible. The CDR3 here is CASSARVGTDTQYF. The CDR3 region has the DNA TGTGCCAGCAGCGCCCGGGTGGGCACAGATACGCAGTATTTT. The chain recombines TRBV7-8 with TRBJ2-3; D gene unclear. V was pared by 5 bases and J by 1 base, with 10 bases between. Germline V CDR1 and CDR2: SGHVS, FQNEAQ. There are 14 residues in the CDR3.

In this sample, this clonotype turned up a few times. Here the CDR3 DNA reads TGTGCCAGCAGCGTGGAGACAGGAAACACAGATACGCAGTATTTT. Translation: CASSVETGNTDTQYF. The chain carries TRBV9 and TRBJ2-3, with TRBD1 as a possible D gene (6 bases). Trimming removed 2 bases at V and 2 bases at J, with 12 bases between. This CDR3 has 15 residues. Germline values: CDR1 SGDLS, CDR2 YYNGEE. Looking up the rest from reference TRBV9 and TRBJ2-3 gives the full variable domain: DSGVTQTPKHLITATGQRVTLRCSPRSGDLSVYWYQQSLDQGLQFLIQYYNGEERAKGNILERFSAQQFPDLHSELNLSSLELGDSALYFCASSVETGNTDTQYFGPGTRLTVL.

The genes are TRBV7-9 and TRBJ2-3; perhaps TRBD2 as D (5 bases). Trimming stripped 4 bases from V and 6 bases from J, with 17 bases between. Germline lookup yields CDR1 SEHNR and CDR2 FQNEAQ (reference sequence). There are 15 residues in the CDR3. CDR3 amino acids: CASSSPFGIGDTQYF. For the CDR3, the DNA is TGTGCCAGCAGCTCCCCGTTCGGGATTGGTGATACGCAGTATTTT.

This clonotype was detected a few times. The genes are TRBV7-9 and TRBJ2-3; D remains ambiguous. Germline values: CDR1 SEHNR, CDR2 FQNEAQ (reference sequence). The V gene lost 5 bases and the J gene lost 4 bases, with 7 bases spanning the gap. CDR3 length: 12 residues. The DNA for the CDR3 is TGTGCCAGCAGCAGACTTCCAGATACGCAGTATTTT. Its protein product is CASSRLPDTQYF.

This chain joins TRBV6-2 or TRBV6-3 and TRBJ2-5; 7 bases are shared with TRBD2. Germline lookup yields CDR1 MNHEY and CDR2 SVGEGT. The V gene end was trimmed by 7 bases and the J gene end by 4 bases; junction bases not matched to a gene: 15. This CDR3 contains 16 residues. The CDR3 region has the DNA TGTGCCAGCACTTGGCGGGGGAGTTTGGGAGGAGAGACCCAGTACTTC. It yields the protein CASTWRGSLGGETQYF.

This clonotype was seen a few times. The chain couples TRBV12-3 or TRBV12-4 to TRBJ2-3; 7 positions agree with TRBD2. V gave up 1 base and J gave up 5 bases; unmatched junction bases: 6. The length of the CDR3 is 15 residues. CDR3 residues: CASSLGGGMVDTQYF. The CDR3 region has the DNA TGTGCCAGCAGTTTAGGCGGGGGTATGGTAGATACGCAGTATTTT.

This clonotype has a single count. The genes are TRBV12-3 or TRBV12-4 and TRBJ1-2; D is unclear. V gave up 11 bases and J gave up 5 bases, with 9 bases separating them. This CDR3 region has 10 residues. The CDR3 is CAGGGYGYTF. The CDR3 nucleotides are TGTGCCGGCGGCGGATATGGCTACACCTTC.

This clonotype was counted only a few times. The CDR3 spells CASSVPGENTEAFF. The CDR3 bases are TGTGCCAGCAGCGTACCAGGGGAGAACACTGAAGCTTTCTTT. The J gene is TRBJ1-1, the V gene TRBV9; the D gene is possibly TRBD1 (6 bases). The CDR3 sequence is 14 residues long. The germline V gene has CDR1 SGDLS and CDR2 YYNGEE. V gave up 1 base and J gave up 1 base, with 8 bases separating them.

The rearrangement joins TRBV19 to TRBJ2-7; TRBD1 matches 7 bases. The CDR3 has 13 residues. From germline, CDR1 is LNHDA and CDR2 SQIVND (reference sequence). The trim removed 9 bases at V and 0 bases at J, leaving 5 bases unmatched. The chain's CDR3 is CASATGDSYEQYF. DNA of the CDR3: TGTGCCAGCGCTACAGGGGACTCCTACGAGCAGTACTTC. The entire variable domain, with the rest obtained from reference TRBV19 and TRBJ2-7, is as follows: DGGITQSPKYLFRKEGQNVTLSCEQNLNHDAMYWYRQDPGQGLRLIYYSQIVNDFQKGDIAEGYSVSREKKESFPLTVTSAQKNPTAFYLCASATGDSYEQYFGPGTRLTVT.

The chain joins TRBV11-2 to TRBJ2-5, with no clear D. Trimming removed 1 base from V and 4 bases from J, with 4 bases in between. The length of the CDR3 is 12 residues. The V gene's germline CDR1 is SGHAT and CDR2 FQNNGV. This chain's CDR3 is CASSLAAETQYF. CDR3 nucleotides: TGTGCCAGCAGCTTAGCGGCAGAGACCCAGTACTTC.

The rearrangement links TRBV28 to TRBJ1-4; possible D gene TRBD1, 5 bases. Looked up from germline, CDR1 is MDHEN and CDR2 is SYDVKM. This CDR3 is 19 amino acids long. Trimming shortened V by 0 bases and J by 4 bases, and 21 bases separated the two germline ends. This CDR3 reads CASSLWPYRGDQSNEKLFF. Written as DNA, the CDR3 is TGTGCCAGCAGTTTATGGCCCTACCGAGGGGATCAGAGTAATGAAAAACTGTTTTTT.

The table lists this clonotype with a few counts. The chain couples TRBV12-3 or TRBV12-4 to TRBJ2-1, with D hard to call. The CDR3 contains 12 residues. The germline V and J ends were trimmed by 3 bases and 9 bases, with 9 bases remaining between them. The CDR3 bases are TGTGCCAGCAGTTTTTCTGGTAGTGAGCAGTTCTTC. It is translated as CASSFSGSEQFF.